Each of the 31 T cell receptor beta chains below was sequenced from the same sample in a study of blood T cells in healthy people across ages. Combining a sample-barcoded 5' primer with a J-beta primer mix, a second PCR ran for about 7 to 12 cycles. TCRdb fed the 5' RACE reads into MiXCR, producing one record per CDR3 protein. The sample includes 1.5 million to 2 million distinct CDR3 sequences, about 30% of them seen just once. Sequenced input: blood. The receptors were gathered from a woman aged 25-40 years in good health.

As concerns this clonotype: Germline and junction disagree at one end, which may indicate a read error. This chain connects TRBV7-9 to TRBJ2-3; the D is unclear. CDR3 length equals 15 residues. Germline assignment: CDR1 SEHNR and CDR2 FQNEAQ (reference sequence). The CDR3 nucleotides read TGTGCCAGCAGCTTAGCCCTAGGCCGCACAGATGCGCAGTATTTT. Encoded protein: CASSLALGRTDAQYF.

Comments on this clonotype: A junction boundary mismatches the germline segment, possibly from a read error. The V call is TRBV20-1, the J call TRBJ2-5; the D gene is possibly TRBD2 (5 bases). Germline CDR1 reads DFQATT; CDR2 reads SNEGSKA (reference sequence). The CDR3 has 13 residues. The CDR3 DNA reads as TGCAGCGCTAAACTAGGGCCTCAAGAGACCCAGTACTTC. Amino acids: CSAKLGPQETQYF.

This sequence joins TRBV24-1 and TRBJ2-7; 8 bases are shared with TRBD1. With V trimmed by 3 bases and J by 0 bases, 9 bases remained unmatched. There are 17 residues in the CDR3. CDR1 and CDR2 from the germline V gene are KGHDR and SFDVKD. CDR3 sequence reads: CATSDPHRDRLSYEQYF. The CDR3 coding sequence is TGTGCCACCAGTGATCCCCACCGGGACAGGCTCTCCTACGAGCAGTACTTC.

There are a few counts of this clonotype. V and J are TRBV24-1 and TRBJ2-5; D is unclear. The DNA end favors TRBJ2-7, so the J call may be wrong. The CDR3 has 16 residues. CDR1 and CDR2 (germline): KGHDR, SFDVKD. CDR3 loop: CATSDCGAALVYEQYF. The CDR3 region has the DNA TGTGCCACCAGTGATTGCGGCGCGGCCCTCGTGTACGAGCAGTACTTC.

This clonotype showed up many times. V and J are TRBV5-6 and TRBJ2-7; D is unresolved. The CDR3 contains 13 residues. V was pared by 5 bases and J by 2 bases, with 11 bases between. Looked up from germline, CDR1 is SGHDT and CDR2 is YYEEEE. CDR3 amino acids: CASRALPTYEQYF. The CDR3 DNA sequence: TGTGCCAGCAGGGCCCTACCGACCTACGAGCAGTACTTC.

The chain couples TRBV29-1 to TRBJ2-5; TRBD2 matches 8 bases. The V gene's germline CDR1 is SQVTM and CDR2 ANQGSEA. The CDR3 contains 11 residues. Unmatched junction bases numbered 7, after V lost 6 bases and J lost 10 bases. CDR3 in DNA: TGCAGCGTCCCCCTCGGGAGGGGCCAGTACTTC. This gives the protein CSVPLGRGQYF.

The J gene is TRBJ2-1, the V gene TRBV5-1, with D perhaps being TRBD1 or TRBD2 (5 bases each). This CDR3 has 16 residues. The ends were cut back, 2 bases at V and 7 bases at J, with 19 bases in the middle. Germline-derived CDR1 and CDR2 are SGHRS and YFSETQ. CDR3 sequence reads: CASSLVSGPRGNEQFF. DNA of the CDR3: TGCGCCAGCAGCTTAGTTTCGGGACCGAGAGGAAATGAGCAGTTCTTC. Full variable domain (remainder filled in from reference TRBV5-1 and TRBJ2-1): KAGVTQTPRYLIKTRGQQVTLSCSPISGHRSVSWYQQTPGQGLQFLFEYFSETQRNKGNFPGRFSGRQFSNSRSEMNVSTLELGDSALYLCASSLVSGPRGNEQFFGPGTRLTVL.

V usage is TRBV3-1 and J usage is TRBJ2-3; no clear D gene. Germline CDR1 and CDR2: LGHDT and YNNKEL (reference sequence). V lost 8 bases to trimming and J lost 3 bases, with 12 bases between them. This CDR3 has 13 amino acids. The CDR3 reads CASSWKSTDTQYF. The CDR3 DNA reads TGTGCCAGCTCTTGGAAGTCGACAGATACGCAGTATTTT.

As for this clonotype: Being one base from a much bigger clone, this may be a read error. The chain has TRBV7-2 and TRBJ2-1; D call uncertain. V was cut by 5 bases and J by 7 bases, with 12 bases left in between. Per the germline V gene, CDR1 is SGHTA and CDR2 is FQGNSA. The CDR3 contains 13 residues. In DNA, the CDR3 is TGTGCCAGCAGCCTCAATGAGGTGAATGAGCAGTTCTTC. Encoded protein: CASSLNEVNEQFF.

This clonotype came up a few times. The genes are TRBV7-9 and TRBJ2-7; TRBD2 matches 7 bases. This CDR3 is built from 15 residues. Per the germline V gene, CDR1 is SEHNR and CDR2 is FQNEAQ (reference sequence). Trimming took 4 bases from V and 3 from J; bases not matched to a gene: 9. The CDR3 region has the DNA TGTGCCAGCAGCTCCATAGGGGAGGGTATCTACGAGCAGTACTTC. Translating it yields CASSSIGEGIYEQYF. The full variable domain, in which reference TRBV7-9 and TRBJ2-7 provide the parts outside the CDR3, is DTGVSQNPRHKITKRGQNVTFRCDPISEHNRLYWYRQTLGQGPEFLTYFQNEAQLEKSRLLSDRFSAERPKGSFSTLEIQRTEQGDSAMYLCASSSIGEGIYEQYFGPGTRLTVT.

In its sample, this clonotype was seen a few times. The J gene is TRBJ2-1, the V gene TRBV7-9; the match to TRBD1 covers 9 bases. V lost 2 bases to trimming and J lost 6 bases; unmatched junction nucleotides: 5. The CDR3 has 15 amino acids. In germline, CDR1 is SEHNR, CDR2 FQNEAQ (reference sequence). CDR3 DNA sequence: TGTGCCAGCAGCTTAAACAGACAGGGGGTCAATGAGCAGTTCTTC. Protein: CASSLNRQGVNEQFF.

The genes are TRBV5-5 and TRBJ2-7, with D perhaps TRBD1 or TRBD2 (6 bases each). V lost 4 bases to trimming and J lost 0 bases, with 17 bases between them. The CDR3 consists of 16 residues. In germline, CDR1 is SGHKS, CDR2 YYEKEE (reference sequence). In DNA, the CDR3 is TGTGCCAGCAGCGATCGGGGGCTCGGGTTCTCCTACGAGCAGTACTTC. Its protein product is CASSDRGLGFSYEQYF.

The J gene is TRBJ1-2, the V gene TRBV4-1; D unresolved. The CDR3 length is 16 residues. Germline V gene lookup returns CDR1 MGHRA and CDR2 YSYEKL. Trimming stripped 0 bases from V and 6 bases from J, with 17 bases between. CDR3 sequence: CASSQELTQDRHGYTF. For the CDR3, the DNA is TGCGCCAGCAGCCAAGAATTAACTCAGGACCGGCATGGCTACACCTTC.

This clonotype was seen many times. The J gene is TRBJ2-1, the V gene TRBV7-9, with D maybe TRBD2 (5 bases). Germline-derived CDR1 and CDR2 are SEHNR and FQNEAQ (reference sequence). V gave up 5 bases and J gave up 7 bases, with 15 bases separating them. The CDR3 has 14 amino acids. CDR3 amino acids: CASSRTPDRNEQFF. The CDR3 region has the DNA TGTGCCAGCAGCCGGACTCCCGATAGAAATGAGCAGTTCTTC.

This clonotype was seen repeatedly, ten times or more. The rearrangement uses TRBV20-1 and TRBJ2-5, with 10 bases identical to TRBD2. Trimming cost V 3 bases and J 11 bases; bases outside gene matches: 12. Germline CDR1 DFQATT, CDR2 SNEGSKA (reference sequence). The CDR3 sequence is 14 residues long. CDR3 amino acids: CSASDLAGEYDQYF. The DNA of the CDR3 is TGCAGTGCTAGTGACCTAGCGGGAGAGTACGATCAGTACTTC.

This clonotype appeared a few times. This sequence joins TRBV27 and TRBJ2-6, with a possible D match to TRBD1 (7 bases). Germline CDR1 reads MNHEY; CDR2 reads SMNVEV (reference sequence). Trimming shortened V by 7 bases and J by 2 bases, and 18 bases separated the two germline ends. The CDR3 extends over 17 amino acids. The CDR3 protein is CASIEEGALPGANVLTF. The CDR3 DNA sequence: TGTGCCAGCATCGAGGAGGGGGCGCTTCCTGGGGCCAACGTCCTGACTTTC.

The rearrangement links TRBV5-1 to TRBJ2-1, with D perhaps matching TRBD2 (6 bases). The CDR3 loop spans 17 amino acids. Germline loops: CDR1 SGHRS, CDR2 YFSETQ. Trimming left V 0 bases short and J 0 bases short, with 13 bases between. The DNA of the CDR3 is TGCGCCAGCAGCTTGGCCACCGGAGCGGGCTCCTACAATGAGCAGTTCTTC. Translation: CASSLATGAGSYNEQFF.

The chain is built from TRBV7-2 and TRBJ1-2; TRBD1 matches at 8 bases. CDR1 is SGHTA, CDR2 FQGNSA, per germline. CDR3 size: 18 residues. The V segment lost 1 base and the J segment 6 bases; nucleotides outside the gene matches: 16. Here the CDR3 reads CASSLVGMSRGRDDGYTF. The CDR3 DNA reads as TGTGCCAGCAGCTTAGTCGGGATGAGCAGGGGGCGGGATGATGGCTACACCTTC.

This clonotype was counted many times. The V call is TRBV11-2, the J call TRBJ2-6; D not certain. Trimming removed 4 bases at V and 10 bases at J, with 17 bases between. CDR1 and CDR2 from the germline V gene are SGHAT and FQNNGV. There are 15 residues in the CDR3. In DNA, the CDR3 is TGTGCCAGCAGCTCCCACGGAGAGCTCGAAAACGTCCTGACTTTC. It specifies CASSSHGELENVLTF. The full variable domain, in which reference TRBV11-2 and TRBJ2-6 provide the parts outside the CDR3, is EAGVAQSPRYKIIEKRQSVAFWCNPISGHATLYWYQQILGQGPKLLIQFQNNGVVDDSQLPKDRFSAERLKGVDSTLKIQPAKLEDSAVYLCASSSHGELENVLTFGAGSRLTVL.

Many counts were recorded for this clonotype. This CDR3 is CAISESASGNEQFF. CDR3 in DNA: TGTGCCATCAGTGAGTCGGCTAGCGGGAATGAGCAGTTCTTC. This sequence joins TRBV10-3 and TRBJ2-1; the match to TRBD2 covers 8 bases. This CDR3 contains 14 residues. The germline CDR1 and CDR2 sequences are ENHRY and SYGVKD. The ends lost 0 bases at V and 7 bases at J; junction bases unmatched: 2.

This rearrangement joins TRBV27 to TRBJ2-7; D gene uncertain. CDR3 length: 17 amino acids. V was shortened by 0 bases and J by 2 bases, with 17 bases between the two germline ends. Germline CDR1 reads MNHEY; CDR2 reads SMNVEV (reference sequence). The CDR3 sequence: CASSLSAARAVAYEQYF. CDR3 bases: TGTGCCAGCAGTTTATCGGCCGCTCGAGCAGTCGCCTACGAGCAGTACTTC.

The DNA for the CDR3 is TGTGCCAGCGCCCCTGGGACTAGTCAAGATACGCAGTATTTT. Translation: CASAPGTSQDTQYF. V gene TRBV21-1 combines with J gene TRBJ2-3; TRBD1 is taken as the D call from the table, unchecked against the DNA. TRBV21-1 is a pseudogene locus. The CDR3 loop spans 14 amino acids.

The sample holds a few counts of this clonotype. This sequence joins TRBV4-3 and TRBJ2-3; D gene uncertain. CDR3 length equals 15 residues. The germline V gene has CDR1 LGHNA and CDR2 YSLEER. V was cut by 0 bases and J by 2 bases, with 9 bases left in between. Written as DNA, the CDR3 is TGCGCCAGCAGCCAAGATCAACTGAACACAGATACGCAGTATTTT. Translation gives CASSQDQLNTDTQYF.

V is TRBV20-1 and J is TRBJ2-2; the D is unclear. CDR3 length: 12 amino acids. Germline lookup yields CDR1 DFQATT and CDR2 SNEGSKA (reference sequence). V shed 1 base and J shed 4 bases, with 4 bases lying between them. The CDR3 nucleotides read TGCAGTGCTAGAGTGGGCACCGGGGAGCTGTTTTTT. Protein product: CSARVGTGELFF.

This clonotype has a handful of counts. The V call is TRBV20-1, the J call TRBJ2-7; D is perhaps TRBD2 (6 bases). The CDR3 totals 14 residues. Trimming took off 4 bases at V and 4 bases at J, with 17 bases between the two ends. Germline values: CDR1 DFQATT, CDR2 SNEGSKA (reference sequence). The CDR3 loop is CSAKGGGEVYEQYF. CDR3 nucleotides: TGCAGTGCTAAGGGAGGAGGGGAGGTTTACGAGCAGTACTTC.

This clonotype appeared a few times. The chain combines TRBV5-5 with TRBJ2-1, with no clear D. The CDR3 has 14 amino acids. CDR1 is SGHKS and CDR2 is YYEKEE in the germline V gene (reference sequence). Deletions cut 4 bases from V and 8 bases from J, with 16 bases between. The CDR3 loop reads CASSLWAQLDEQFF. In DNA, the CDR3 is TGTGCCAGCAGCCTTTGGGCCCAGCTCGATGAGCAGTTCTTC.

The chain recombines TRBV9 with TRBJ2-5; weak D call: TRBD1 (6 bases). CDR1 and CDR2 (germline): SGDLS, YYNGEE. This CDR3 region has 13 residues. V was pared by 3 bases and J by 5 bases, with 11 bases between. CDR3 amino acids: CASSGTGYETQYF. The CDR3 nucleotides read TGTGCCAGCAGCGGTACAGGGTATGAGACCCAGTACTTC.

In regard to this clonotype: A read error may produce the germline difference seen at one junction end. The chain uses TRBV7-9 and TRBJ2-5, with TRBD2 matching over 8 bases. This CDR3 region has 17 residues. Germline loops: CDR1 SEHNR, CDR2 FQNEAQ (reference sequence). CDR3 bases: TGCGCCAGCAGCCCAGCGGGTGCGGGAGGCCTCCAAGAGACCCAGTACTTC. Protein sequence: CASSPAGAGGLQETQYF.

This rearrangement joins TRBV20-1 to TRBJ2-7; D possibly corresponds to TRBD2 (7 bases). Germline assignment: CDR1 DFQATT and CDR2 SNEGSKA (reference sequence). V lost 6 bases and J lost 4, with 19 bases in between. The CDR3 runs 14 residues. CDR3 sequence: CSARGAGERYEQYF. For the CDR3, the DNA is TGCAGTGCCCGGGGGGCGGGAGAGAGGTACGAGCAGTACTTC.

The chain carries TRBV20-1 and TRBJ2-7; 7 positions agree with TRBD1. The CDR3 length is 14 residues. Germline assignment: CDR1 DFQATT and CDR2 SNEGSKA (reference sequence). V lost 3 bases and J lost 0; bases outside the gene matches: 5. DNA of the CDR3: TGCAGTGCTAGTTACCGGGACAGCTCCTACGAGCAGTACTTC. Translated, it gives CSASYRDSSYEQYF.

This clonotype showed up just a few times. This sequence joins TRBV7-2 and TRBJ1-1, with D uncertain. CDR1 SGHTA and CDR2 FQGNSA come from the germline V gene. The CDR3 has 13 amino acids. V dropped 7 bases and J dropped 5 bases, with 14 bases sitting between them. CDR3 nucleotides: TGTGCCAGCAACCACCGAAGGGTTACTGAAGCTTTCTTT. It specifies CASNHRRVTEAFF.